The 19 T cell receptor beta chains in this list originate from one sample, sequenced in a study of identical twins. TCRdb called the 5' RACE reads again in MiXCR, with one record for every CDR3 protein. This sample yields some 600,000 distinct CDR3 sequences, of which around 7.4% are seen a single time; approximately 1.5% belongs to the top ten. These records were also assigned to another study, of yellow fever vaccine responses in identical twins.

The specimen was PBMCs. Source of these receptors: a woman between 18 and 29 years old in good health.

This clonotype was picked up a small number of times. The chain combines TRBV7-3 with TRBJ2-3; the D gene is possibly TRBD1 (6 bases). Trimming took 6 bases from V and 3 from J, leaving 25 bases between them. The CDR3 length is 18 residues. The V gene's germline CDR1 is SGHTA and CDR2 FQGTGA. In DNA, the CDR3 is TGTGCCAGCAGTCCCTATGGGGGCGGCAGACCAGCGACAGATACGCAGTATTTT. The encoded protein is CASSPYGGGRPATDTQYF.

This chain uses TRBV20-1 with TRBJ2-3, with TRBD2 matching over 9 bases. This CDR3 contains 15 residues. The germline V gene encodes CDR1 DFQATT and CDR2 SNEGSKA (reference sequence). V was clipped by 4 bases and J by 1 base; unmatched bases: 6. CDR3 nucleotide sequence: TGCAGTGCTATATTTGCGGGAGGGCGCACAGATACGCAGTATTTT. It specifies CSAIFAGGRTDTQYF.

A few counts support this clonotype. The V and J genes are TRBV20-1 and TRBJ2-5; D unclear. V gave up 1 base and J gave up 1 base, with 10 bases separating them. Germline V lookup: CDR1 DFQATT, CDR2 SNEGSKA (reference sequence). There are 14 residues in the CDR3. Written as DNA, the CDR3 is TGCAGTGCTAGAGCCCCGTTGGGCCAAGAGACCCAGTACTTC. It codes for CSARAPLGQETQYF.

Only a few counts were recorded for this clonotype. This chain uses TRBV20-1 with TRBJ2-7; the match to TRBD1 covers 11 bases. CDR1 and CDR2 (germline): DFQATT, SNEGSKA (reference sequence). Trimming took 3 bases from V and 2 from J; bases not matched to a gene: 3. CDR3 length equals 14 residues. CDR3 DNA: TGCAGTGCTAGGATGGGACAGGGGGCCTACGAGCAGTACGTC. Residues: CSARMGQGAYEQYV.

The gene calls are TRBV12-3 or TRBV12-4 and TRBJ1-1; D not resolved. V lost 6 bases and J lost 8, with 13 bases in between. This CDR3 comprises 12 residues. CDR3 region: CASRGPLAEAFF. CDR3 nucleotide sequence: TGTGCCAGCAGGGGTCCATTGGCCGAAGCTTTCTTT.

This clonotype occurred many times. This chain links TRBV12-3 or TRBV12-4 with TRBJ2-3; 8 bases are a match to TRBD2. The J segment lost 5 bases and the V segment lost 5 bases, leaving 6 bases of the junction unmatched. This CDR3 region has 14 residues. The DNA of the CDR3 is TGTGCCAGCAGTCATGGACTAGCTGGAGATACGCAGTATTTT. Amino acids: CASSHGLAGDTQYF.

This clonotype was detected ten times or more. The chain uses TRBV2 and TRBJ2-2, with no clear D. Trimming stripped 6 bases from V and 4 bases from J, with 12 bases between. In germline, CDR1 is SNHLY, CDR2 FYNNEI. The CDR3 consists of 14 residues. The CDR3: CASRTLSGTGELFF. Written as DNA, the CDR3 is TGTGCCAGCAGGACGCTCAGTGGCACCGGGGAGCTGTTTTTT.

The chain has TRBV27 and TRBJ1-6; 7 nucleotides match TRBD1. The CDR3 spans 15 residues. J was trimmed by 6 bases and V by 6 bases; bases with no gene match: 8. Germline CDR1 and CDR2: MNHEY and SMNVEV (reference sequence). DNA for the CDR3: TGTGCCAGCAGGGGGGCAGGGGGAATTAATTCACCCCTCCACTTT. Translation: CASRGAGGINSPLHF.

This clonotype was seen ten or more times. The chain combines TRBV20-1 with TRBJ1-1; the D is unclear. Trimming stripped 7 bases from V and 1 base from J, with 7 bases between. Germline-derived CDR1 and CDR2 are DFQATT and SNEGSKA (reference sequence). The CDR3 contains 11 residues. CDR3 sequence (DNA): TGCAGTGAGGCATCGAACACTGAAGCTTTCTTT. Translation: CSEASNTEAFF.

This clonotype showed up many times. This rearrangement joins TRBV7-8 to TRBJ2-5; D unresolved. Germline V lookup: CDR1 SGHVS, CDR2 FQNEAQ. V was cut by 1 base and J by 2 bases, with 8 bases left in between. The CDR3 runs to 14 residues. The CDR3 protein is CASSLGRLQETQYF. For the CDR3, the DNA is TGTGCCAGCAGCTTAGGGCGGCTTCAAGAGACCCAGTACTTC.

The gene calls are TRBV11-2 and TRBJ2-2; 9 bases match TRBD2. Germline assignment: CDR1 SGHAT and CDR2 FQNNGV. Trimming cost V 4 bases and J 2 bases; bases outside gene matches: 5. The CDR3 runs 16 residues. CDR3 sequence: CASSSGGGVNTGELFF. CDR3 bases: TGTGCCAGCAGCTCTGGCGGGGGGGTAAACACCGGGGAGCTGTTTTTT. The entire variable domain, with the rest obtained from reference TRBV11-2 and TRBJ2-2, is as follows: EAGVAQSPRYKIIEKRQSVAFWCNPISGHATLYWYQQILGQGPKLLIQFQNNGVVDDSQLPKDRFSAERLKGVDSTLKIQPAKLEDSAVYLCASSSGGGVNTGELFFGEGSRLTVL.

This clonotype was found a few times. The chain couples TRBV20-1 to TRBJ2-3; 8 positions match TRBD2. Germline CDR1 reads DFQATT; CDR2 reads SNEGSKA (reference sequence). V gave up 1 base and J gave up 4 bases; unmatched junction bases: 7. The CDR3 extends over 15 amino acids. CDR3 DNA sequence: TGCAGTGCTAGAGCCAGCGGGAGTATCGCAGATACGCAGTATTTT. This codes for CSARASGSIADTQYF.

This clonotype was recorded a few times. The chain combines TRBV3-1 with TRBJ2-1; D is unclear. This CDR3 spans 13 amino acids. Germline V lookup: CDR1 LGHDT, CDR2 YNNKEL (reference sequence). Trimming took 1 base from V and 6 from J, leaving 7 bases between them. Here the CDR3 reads CASSQGGANEQFF. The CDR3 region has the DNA TGTGCCAGCAGCCAAGGGGGTGCCAATGAGCAGTTCTTC.

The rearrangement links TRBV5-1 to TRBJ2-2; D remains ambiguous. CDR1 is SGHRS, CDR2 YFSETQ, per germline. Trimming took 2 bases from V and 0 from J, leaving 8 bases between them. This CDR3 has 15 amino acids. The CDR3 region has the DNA TGCGCCAGCAGCTTCTCCGCATCGAACACCGGGGAGCTGTTTTTT. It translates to CASSFSASNTGELFF.

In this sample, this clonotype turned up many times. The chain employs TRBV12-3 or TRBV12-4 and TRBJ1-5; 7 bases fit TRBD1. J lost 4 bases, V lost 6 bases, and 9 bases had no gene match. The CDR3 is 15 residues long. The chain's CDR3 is CASSRDWTGNQPQHF. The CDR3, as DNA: TGTGCCAGCAGCCGTGATTGGACAGGTAATCAGCCCCAGCATTTT.

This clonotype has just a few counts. The CDR3 DNA follows: TGTGCCAGCAGCGTAGATCGGCGGGGGCCTAGCGTTCGGAACACCGGGGAGCTGTTTTTT. As protein: CASSVDRRGPSVRNTGELFF. This chain connects TRBV9 to TRBJ2-2; tentative D call: TRBD2 (7 bases). Germline values: CDR1 SGDLS, CDR2 YYNGEE. CDR3 length equals 20 residues. V gave up 0 bases and J gave up 1 base, with 22 bases separating them.

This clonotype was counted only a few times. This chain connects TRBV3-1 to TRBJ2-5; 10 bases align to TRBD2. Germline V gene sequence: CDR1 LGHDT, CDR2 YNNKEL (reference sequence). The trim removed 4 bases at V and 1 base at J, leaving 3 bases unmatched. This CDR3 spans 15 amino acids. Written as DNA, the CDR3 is TGTGCCAGCAGCCCAACTAGCGGGACCCAAGAGACCCAGTACTTC. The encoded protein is CASSPTSGTQETQYF.

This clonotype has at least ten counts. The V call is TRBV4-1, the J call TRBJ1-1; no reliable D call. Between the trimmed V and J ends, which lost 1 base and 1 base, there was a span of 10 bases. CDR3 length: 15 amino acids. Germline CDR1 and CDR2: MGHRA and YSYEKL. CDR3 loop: CASSQVLRGNTEAFF. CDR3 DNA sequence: TGCGCCAGCAGCCAAGTGCTCCGCGGGAACACTGAAGCTTTCTTT.

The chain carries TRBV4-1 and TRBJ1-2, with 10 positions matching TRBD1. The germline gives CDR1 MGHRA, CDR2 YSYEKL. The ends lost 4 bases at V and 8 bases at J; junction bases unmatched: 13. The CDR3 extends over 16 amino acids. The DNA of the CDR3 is TGCGCCAGCAGCCTACCTCTCGGGACAGGGGTCACCGGCTACACCTTC. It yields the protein CASSLPLGTGVTGYTF.